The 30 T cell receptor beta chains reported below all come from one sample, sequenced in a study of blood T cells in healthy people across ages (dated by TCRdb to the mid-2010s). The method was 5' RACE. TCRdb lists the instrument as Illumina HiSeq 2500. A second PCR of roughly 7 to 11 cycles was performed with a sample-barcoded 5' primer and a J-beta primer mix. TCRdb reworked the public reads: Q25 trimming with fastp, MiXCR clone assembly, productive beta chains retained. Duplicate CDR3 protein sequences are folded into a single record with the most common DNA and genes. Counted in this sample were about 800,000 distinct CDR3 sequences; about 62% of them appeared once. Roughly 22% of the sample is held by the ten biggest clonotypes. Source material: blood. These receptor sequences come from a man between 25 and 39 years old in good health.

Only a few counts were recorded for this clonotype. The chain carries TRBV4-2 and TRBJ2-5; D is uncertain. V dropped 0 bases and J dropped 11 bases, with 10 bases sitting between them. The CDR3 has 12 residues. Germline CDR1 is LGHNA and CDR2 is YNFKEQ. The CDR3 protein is CASSQDSNEQYF. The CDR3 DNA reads TGTGCCAGCAGCCAAGACAGCAATGAGCAGTACTTC.

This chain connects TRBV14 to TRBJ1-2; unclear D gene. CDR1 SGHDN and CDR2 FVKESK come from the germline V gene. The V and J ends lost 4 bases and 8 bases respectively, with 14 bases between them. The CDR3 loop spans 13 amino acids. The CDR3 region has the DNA TGTGCCAGCAGCCTTTACTCAGAATCCGGCTACACCTTC. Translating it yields CASSLYSESGYTF.

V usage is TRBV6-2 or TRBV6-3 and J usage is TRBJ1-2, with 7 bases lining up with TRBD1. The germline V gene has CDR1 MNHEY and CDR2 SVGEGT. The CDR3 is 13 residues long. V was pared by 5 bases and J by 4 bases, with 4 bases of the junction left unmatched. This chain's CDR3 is CASSTGTVYGYTF. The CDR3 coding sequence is TGTGCCAGCAGTACCGGGACAGTCTATGGCTACACCTTC.

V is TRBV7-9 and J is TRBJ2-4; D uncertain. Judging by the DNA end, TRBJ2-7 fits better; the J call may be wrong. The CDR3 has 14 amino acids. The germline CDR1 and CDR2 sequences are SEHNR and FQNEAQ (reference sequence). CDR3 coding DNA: TGTGCCAGCAGCTTTTGGACCTTACCCTACGAGCAGTACTTC. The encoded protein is CASSFWTLPYEQYF.

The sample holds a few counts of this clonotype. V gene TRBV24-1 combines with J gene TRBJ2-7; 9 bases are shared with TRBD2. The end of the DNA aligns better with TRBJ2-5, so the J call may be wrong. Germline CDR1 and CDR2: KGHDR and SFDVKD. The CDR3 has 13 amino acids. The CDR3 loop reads CATKASGEETQYF. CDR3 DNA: TGTGCCACCAAAGCTAGCGGGGAGGAGACCCAGTACTTC.

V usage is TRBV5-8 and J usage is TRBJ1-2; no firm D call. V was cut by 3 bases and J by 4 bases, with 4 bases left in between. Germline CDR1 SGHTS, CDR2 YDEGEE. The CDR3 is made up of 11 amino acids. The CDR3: CASSWIYGYTF. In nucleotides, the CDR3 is TGTGCCAGCAGCTGGATCTATGGCTACACCTTC.

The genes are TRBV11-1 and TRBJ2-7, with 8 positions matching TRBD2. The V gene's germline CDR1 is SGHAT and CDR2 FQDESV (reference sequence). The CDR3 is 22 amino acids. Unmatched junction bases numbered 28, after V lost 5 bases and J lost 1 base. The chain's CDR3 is CASSESDWASHPGGPRSYEQYF. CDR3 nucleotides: TGTGCCAGCAGCGAATCCGATTGGGCAAGTCATCCGGGAGGGCCTCGTTCCTACGAGCAGTACTTC.

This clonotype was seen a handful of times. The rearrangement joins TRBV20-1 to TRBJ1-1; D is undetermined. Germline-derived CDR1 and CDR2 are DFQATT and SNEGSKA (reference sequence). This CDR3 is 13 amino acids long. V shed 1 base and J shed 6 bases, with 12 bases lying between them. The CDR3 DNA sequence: TGCAGTGCTAGAGTGGGGTGGGGATCTGAAGCTTTCTTT. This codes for CSARVGWGSEAFF.

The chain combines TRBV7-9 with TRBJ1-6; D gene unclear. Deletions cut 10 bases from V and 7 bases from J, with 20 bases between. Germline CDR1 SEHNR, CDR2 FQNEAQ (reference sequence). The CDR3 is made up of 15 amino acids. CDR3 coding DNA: TGTGCCACTGAGACGGGTGGGGTTCTAAATTCACCCCTCCACTTT. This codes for CATETGGVLNSPLHF.

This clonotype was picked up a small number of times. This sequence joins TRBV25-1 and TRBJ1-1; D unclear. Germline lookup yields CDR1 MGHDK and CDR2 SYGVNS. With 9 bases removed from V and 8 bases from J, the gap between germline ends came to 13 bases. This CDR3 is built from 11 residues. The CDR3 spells CASLTAGEAFF. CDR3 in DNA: TGTGCCAGTCTTACAGCGGGAGAAGCTTTCTTT.

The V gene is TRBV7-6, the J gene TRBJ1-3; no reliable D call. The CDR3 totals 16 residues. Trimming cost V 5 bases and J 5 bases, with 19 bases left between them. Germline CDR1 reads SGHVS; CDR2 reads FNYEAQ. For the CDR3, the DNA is TGTGCCAGCAGCCTCAACCCTACAGATCCAAGAAACACCATATATTTT. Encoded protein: CASSLNPTDPRNTIYF.

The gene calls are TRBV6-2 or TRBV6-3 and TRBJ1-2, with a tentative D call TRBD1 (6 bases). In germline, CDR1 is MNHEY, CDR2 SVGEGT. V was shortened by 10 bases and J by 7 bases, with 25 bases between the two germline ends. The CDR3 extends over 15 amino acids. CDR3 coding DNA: TGTGCCACCTGTCCGTTTGGGACAAGCCTTGGTGGCTACACCTTC. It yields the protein CATCPFGTSLGGYTF.

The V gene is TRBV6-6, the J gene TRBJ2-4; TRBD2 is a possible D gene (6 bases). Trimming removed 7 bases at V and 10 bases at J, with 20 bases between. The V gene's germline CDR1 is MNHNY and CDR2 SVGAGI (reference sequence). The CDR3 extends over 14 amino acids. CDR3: CASTSKWRRGIQYF. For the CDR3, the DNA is TGTGCCAGCACCTCGAAGTGGCGTCGGGGGATTCAGTACTTC.

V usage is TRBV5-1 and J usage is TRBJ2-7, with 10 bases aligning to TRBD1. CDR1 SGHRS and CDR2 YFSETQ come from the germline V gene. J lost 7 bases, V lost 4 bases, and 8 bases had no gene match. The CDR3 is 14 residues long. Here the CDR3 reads CASSRGQGFNEQYF. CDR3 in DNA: TGCGCCAGCAGCCGGGGACAGGGGTTCAATGAGCAGTACTTC. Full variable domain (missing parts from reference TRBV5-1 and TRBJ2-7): KAGVTQTPRYLIKTRGQQVTLSCSPISGHRSVSWYQQTPGQGLQFLFEYFSETQRNKGNFPGRFSGRQFSNSRSEMNVSTLELGDSALYLCASSRGQGFNEQYFGPGTRLTVT.

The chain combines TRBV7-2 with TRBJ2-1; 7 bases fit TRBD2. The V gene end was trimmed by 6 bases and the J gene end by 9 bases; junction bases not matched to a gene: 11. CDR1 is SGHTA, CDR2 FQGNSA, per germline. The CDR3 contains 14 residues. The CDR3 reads CASRVTGLPSEQFF. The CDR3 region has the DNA TGTGCCAGCAGGGTGACGGGACTACCCAGTGAGCAGTTCTTC. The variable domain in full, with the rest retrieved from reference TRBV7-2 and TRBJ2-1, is GAGVSQSPSNKVTEKGKDVELRCDPISGHTALYWYRQSLGQGLEFLIYFQGNSAPDKSGLPSDRFSAERTGGSVSTLTIQRTQQEDSAVYLCASRVTGLPSEQFFGPGTRLTVL.

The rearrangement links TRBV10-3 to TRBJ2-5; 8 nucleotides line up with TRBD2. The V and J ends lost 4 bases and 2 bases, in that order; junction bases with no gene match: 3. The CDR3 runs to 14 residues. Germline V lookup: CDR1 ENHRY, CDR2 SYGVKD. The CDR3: CAISATSGQETQYF. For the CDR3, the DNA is TGTGCCATCAGTGCAACTAGCGGTCAAGAGACCCAGTACTTC.

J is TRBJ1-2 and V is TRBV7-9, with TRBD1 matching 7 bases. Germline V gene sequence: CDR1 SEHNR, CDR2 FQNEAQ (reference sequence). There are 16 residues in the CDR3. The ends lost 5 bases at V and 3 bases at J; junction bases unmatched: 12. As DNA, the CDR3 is TGTGCCAGCAGCCGAACGGCGACAGGGTTGGACTATGGCTACACCTTC. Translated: CASSRTATGLDYGYTF.

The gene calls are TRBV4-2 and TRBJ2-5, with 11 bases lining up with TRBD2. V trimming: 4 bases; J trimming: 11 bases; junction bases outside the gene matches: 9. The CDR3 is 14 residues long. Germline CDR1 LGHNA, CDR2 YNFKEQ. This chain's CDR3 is CASSPGLAVHGQYF. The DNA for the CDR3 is TGTGCCAGCAGCCCGGGACTAGCGGTCCACGGGCAGTACTTC.

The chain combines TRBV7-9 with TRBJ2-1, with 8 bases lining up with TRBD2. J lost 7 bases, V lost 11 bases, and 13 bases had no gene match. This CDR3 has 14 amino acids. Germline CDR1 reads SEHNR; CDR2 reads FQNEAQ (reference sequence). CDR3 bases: TGTGCCTCCCATAGCGGGGTAATGAGAAATGAGCAGTTCTTC. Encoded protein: CASHSGVMRNEQFF.

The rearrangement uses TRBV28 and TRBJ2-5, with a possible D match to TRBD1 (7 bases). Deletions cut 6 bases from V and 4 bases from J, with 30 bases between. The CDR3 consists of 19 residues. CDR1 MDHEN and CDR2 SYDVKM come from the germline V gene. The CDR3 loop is CASSEEPSYSPGGLETQYF. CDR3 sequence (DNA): TGTGCCAGCAGCGAAGAGCCCTCCTACTCCCCAGGGGGGTTAGAGACCCAGTACTTC.

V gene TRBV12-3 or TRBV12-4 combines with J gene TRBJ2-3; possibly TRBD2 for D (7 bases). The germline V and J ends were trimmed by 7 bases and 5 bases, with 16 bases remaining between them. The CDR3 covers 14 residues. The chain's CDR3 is CASNKGGPIDTQYF. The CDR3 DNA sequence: TGTGCCAGCAACAAGGGGGGGCCGATAGATACGCAGTATTTT.

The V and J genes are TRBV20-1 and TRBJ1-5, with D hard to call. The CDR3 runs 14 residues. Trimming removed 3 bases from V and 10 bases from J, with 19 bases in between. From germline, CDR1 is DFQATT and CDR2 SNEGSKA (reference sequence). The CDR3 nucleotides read TGCAGTGCTAGGGACCGCGGAACTGGACGACCCCAGCATTTT. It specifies CSARDRGTGRPQHF.

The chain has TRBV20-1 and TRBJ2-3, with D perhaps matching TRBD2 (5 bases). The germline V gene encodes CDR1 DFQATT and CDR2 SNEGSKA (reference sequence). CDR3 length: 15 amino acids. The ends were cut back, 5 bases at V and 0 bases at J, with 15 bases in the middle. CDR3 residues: CSAPSGTRSTDTQYF. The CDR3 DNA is TGCAGTGCTCCTTCGGGTACTAGAAGCACAGATACGCAGTATTTT.

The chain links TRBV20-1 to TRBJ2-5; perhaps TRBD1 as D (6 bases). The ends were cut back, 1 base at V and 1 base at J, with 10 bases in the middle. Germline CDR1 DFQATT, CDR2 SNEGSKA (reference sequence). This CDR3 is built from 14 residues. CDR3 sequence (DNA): TGCAGTGCTAGAGTAACGACAGGCCAAGAGACCCAGTACTTC. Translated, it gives CSARVTTGQETQYF.

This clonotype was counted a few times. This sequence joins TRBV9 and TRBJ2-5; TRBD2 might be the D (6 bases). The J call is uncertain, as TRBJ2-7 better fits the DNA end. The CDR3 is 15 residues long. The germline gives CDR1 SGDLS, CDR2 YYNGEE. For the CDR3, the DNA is TGTGCCAGCAGCGAGGATCTGGGGGGAGCTAACGAGCAGTACTTC. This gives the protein CASSEDLGGANEQYF.

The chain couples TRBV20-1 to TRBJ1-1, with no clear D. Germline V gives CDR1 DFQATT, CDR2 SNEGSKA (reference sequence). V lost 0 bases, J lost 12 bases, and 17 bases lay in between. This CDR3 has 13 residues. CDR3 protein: CSAREGYTFMTFF. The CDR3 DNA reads TGCAGTGCTAGAGAGGGGTACACTTTTATGACTTTCTTT.

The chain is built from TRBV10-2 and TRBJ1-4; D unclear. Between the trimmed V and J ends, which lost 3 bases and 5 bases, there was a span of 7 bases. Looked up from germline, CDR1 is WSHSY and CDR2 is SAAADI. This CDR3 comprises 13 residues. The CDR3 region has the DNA TGCGCCAGCAGTGATCCTAACAATGAAAAACTGTTTTTT. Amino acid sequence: CASSDPNNEKLFF.

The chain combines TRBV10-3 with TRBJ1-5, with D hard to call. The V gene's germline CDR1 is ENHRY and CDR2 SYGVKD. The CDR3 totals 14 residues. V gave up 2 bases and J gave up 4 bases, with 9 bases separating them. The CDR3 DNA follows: TGTGCCATCAGTGAGGGTCAGAGAAATCAGCCCCAGCATTTT. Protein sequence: CAISEGQRNQPQHF.

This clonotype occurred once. CDR3 coding DNA: TGTGCCAGCAGTCCAGCAGTGAAACAGCCCCAGCATTTT. Translating it yields CASSPAVKQPQHF. The V gene is TRBV12-3 or TRBV12-4, the J gene TRBJ1-5; D uncertain. V lost 5 bases and J lost 7, with 12 bases in between. The CDR3 spans 13 residues.

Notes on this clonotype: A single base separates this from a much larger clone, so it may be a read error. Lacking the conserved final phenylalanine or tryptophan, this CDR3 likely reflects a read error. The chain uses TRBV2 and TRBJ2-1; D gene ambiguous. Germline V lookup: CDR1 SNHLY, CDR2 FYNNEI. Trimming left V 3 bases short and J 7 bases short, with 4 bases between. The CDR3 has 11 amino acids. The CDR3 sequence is CASSDLNEQFS. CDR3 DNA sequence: TGTGCCAGCAGTGATCTTAATGAGCAGTTCTCC.